Below are 2 T cell receptor beta chains sequenced from a single sample in a study of blood T cell repertoires in COVID-19. Assay: immunoSEQ multiplex PCR; the TCRdb copy retains only in-frame clones and omits some. The data contain about 88,000 clones, over 75% of them singletons. Specimen: peripheral blood. The source is a woman between 65 and 79 years old with acute or convalescent COVID-19.

The chain couples TRBV11-2 to TRBJ1-1; D is possibly TRBD1 (6 bases). Germline V lookup: CDR1 SGHAT, CDR2 FQNNGV. V was clipped by 5 bases and J by 4 bases, with 14 bases between them. The CDR3 runs to 14 residues. DNA for the CDR3: TGTGCCAGCAGCCTCTCGGGGGGCTTCACTGAAGCTTTCTTT. Residues: CASSLSGGFTEAFF.

CDR3 region: CASSLLTSGSYNEQFF. The CDR3 nucleotides are TGTGCCAGCAGCCTGCTGACTAGCGGATCCTACAATGAGCAGTTCTTC. The gene calls are TRBV11-3 and TRBJ2-1, with 9 bases aligning to TRBD2. CDR3 size: 16 residues. Per germline, CDR1 SGHNT and CDR2 YENEEA. The trim removed 5 bases at V and 1 base at J, leaving 6 bases unmatched.